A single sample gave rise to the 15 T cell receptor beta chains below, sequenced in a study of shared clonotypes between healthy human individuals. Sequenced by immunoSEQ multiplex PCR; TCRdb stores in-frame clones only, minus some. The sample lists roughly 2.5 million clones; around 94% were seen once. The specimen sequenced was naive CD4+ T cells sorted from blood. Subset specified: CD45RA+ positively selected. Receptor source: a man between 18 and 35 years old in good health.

The CDR3: CASSFGFRGNYGYTF. As DNA, the CDR3 is TGTGCCAGCAGTTTTGGGTTTCGTGGGAACTATGGCTACACCTTC. The rearrangement uses TRBV28 and TRBJ1-2; D is undetermined. From germline, CDR1 is MDHEN and CDR2 SYDVKM. This CDR3 is 15 amino acids long. V lost 3 bases and J 2 bases, leaving 13 bases between the germline ends.

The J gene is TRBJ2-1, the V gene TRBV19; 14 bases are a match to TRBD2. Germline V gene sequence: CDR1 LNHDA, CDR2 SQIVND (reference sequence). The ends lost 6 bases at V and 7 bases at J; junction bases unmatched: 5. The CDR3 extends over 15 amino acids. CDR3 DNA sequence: TGTGCCAGTAGGGGACTAGCGGGGGTTGTAAATGAGCAGTTCTTC. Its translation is CASRGLAGVVNEQFF.

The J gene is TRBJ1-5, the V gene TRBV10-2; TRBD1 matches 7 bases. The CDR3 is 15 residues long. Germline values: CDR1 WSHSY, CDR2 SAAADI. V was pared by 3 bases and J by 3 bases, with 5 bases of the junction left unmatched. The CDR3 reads CASSEGDSHNQPQHF. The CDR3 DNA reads TGCGCCAGCAGTGAAGGGGACAGCCACAATCAGCCCCAGCATTTT.

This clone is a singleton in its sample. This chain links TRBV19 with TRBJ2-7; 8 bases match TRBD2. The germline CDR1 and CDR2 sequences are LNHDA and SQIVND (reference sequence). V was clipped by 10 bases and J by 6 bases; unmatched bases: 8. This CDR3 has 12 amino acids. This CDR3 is CATGERGGEQYF. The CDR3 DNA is TGTGCCACCGGGGAACGGGGGGGCGAGCAGTACTTC.

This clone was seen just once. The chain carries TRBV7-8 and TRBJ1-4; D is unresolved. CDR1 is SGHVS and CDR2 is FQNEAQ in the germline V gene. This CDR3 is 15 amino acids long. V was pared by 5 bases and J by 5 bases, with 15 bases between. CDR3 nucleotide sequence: TGTGCCAGCAGCCGATTGGGCGTTCCGAATGAAAAACTGTTTTTT. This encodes CASSRLGVPNEKLFF.

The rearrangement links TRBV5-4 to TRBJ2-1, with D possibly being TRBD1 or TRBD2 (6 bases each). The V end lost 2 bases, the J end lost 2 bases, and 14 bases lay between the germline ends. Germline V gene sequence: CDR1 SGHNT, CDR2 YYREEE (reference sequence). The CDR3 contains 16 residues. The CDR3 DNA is TGTGCCAGCAGCTTTATAGCGGACAGCCCCTACAATGAGCAGTTCTTC. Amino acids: CASSFIADSPYNEQFF.

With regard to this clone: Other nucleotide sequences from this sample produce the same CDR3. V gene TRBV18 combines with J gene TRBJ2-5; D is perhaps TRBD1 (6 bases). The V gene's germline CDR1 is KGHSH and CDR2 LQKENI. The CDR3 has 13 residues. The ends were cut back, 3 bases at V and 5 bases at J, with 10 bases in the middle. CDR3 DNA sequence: TGTGCCAGCTCACCGGGGACAATGGAGACCCAGTACTTC. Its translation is CASSPGTMETQYF.

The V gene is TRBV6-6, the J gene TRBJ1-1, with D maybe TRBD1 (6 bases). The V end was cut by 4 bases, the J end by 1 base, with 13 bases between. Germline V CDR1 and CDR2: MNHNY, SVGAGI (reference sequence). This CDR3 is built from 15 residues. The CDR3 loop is CASSSSGGKNTEAFF. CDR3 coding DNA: TGTGCCAGCAGTTCCTCCGGGGGCAAGAACACTGAAGCTTTCTTT.

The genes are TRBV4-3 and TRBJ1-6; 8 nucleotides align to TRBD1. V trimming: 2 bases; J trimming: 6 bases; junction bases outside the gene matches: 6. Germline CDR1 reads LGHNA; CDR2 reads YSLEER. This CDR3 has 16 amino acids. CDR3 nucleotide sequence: TGCGCCAGCAGCCAACAGGGGGCGGAGATTAATTCACCCCTCCACTTT. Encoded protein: CASSQQGAEINSPLHF.

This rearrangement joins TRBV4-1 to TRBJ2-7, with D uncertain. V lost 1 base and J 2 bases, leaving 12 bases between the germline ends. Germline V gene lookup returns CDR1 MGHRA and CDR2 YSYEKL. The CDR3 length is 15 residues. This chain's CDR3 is CASSQGAAGAYEQYF. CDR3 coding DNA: TGCGCCAGCAGCCAAGGGGCGGCAGGAGCCTACGAGCAGTACTTC.

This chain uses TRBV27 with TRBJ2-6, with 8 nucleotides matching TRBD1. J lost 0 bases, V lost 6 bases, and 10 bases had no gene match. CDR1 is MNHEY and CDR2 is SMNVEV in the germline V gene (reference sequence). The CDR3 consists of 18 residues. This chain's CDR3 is CASSPRDRLYSGANVLTF. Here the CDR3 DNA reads TGTGCCAGCAGCCCCAGGGACAGGTTATACTCTGGGGCCAACGTCCTGACTTTC.

The CDR3 reads CATSRDPQYQETQYF. The DNA of the CDR3 is TGTGCCACCAGCAGAGACCCACAGTATCAAGAGACCCAGTACTTC. The J gene is TRBJ2-5, the V gene TRBV15; no clear D. Germline V gene data show CDR1 as LNHNV and CDR2 as YYDKDF (reference sequence). The CDR3 length is 15 residues. V was cut by 0 bases and J by 2 bases, with 10 bases left in between.

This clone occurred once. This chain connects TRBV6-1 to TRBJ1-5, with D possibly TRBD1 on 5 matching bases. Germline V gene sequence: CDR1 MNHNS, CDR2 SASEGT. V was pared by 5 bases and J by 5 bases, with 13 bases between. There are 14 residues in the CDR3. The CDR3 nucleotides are TGTGCCAGCAGTCCAAGGGACCCATATCAGCCCCAGCATTTT. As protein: CASSPRDPYQPQHF.

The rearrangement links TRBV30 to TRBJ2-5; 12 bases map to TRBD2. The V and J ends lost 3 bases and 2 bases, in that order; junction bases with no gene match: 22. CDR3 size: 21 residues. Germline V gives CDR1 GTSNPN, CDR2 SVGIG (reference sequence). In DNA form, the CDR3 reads TGTGCCTGGAGGGAAATTACTTCTAGCGGGGGGGCGATCCGGGTTCAAGAGACCCAGTACTTC. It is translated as CAWREITSSGGAIRVQETQYF.

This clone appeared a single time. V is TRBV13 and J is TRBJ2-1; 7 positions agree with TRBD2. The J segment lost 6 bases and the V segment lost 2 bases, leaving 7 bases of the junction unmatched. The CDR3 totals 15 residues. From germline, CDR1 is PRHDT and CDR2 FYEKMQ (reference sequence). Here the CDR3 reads CASSLRRLALNEQFF. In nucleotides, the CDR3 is TGTGCCAGCAGCTTAAGGCGACTAGCCCTCAATGAGCAGTTCTTC.